Listed below are T cell receptor beta chains from one sample, sequenced in a study of T-cell reconstitution after alpha-beta-depleted transplantation in children. Each CDR3 protein gets one entry after TCRdb re-called the PCR reads with MiXCR. Of approximately 510,000 distinct CDR3 sequences in the sample, about 16% were seen once. Sequenced here: PBMCs from the stem cell graft donor, sampled from the stem cell graft. Every receptor here comes from a human donor who donated a stem cell graft to a child with acute lymphoblastic leukemia. Each CDR3 is given with its conserved first and last residue. The order of the fields is clone size, V gene, CDR3 protein. Rows may omit the clone size; those that give it use once, few, many or a size class.

>few|TRBV28
CASSPRLASNEQFF
>few|TRBV5-1
CASRGQKRYQETQYF
>.|TRBV18
CASSGGGRSSYEQYF
>many|TRBV20-1
CSARGPSEQFF
>few|TRBV20-1
CSARSGVDWSSTDTQYF
>.|TRBV5-1
CASSLVDVRVNEQFF
>.|TRBV5-5
CASSHREDTQYF
>few|TRBV4-2
CASSESGTSTDTQYF
>.|TRBV5-1
CASSLDQLSSYNSPLHF
>.|TRBV28
CASSSWETQYF
>many|TRBV5-1
CASSLEGEKDTQYF
>few|TRBV20-1
CSAREPDREVGAFF
>few|TRBV25-1
CASSDRWGYSDTQYF
>.|TRBV5-1
CASRPGLMGYEQYF
>many|TRBV14
CASSSDRDPTGELFF
>.|TRBV12-3/TRBV12-4
CASSFDLADYNEQFF